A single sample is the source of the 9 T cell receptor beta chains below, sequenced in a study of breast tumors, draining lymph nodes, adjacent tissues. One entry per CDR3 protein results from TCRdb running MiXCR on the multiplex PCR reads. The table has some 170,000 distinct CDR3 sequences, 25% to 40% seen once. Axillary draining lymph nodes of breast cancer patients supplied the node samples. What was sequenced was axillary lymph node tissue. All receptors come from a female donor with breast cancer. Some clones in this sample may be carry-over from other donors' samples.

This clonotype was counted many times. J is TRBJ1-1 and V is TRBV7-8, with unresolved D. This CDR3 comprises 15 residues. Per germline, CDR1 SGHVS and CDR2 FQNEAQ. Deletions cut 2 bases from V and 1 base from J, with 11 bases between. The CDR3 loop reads CASSLRNGENTEAFF. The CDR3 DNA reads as TGTGCCAGCAGCTTAAGAAATGGTGAGAACACTGAAGCTTTCTTT.

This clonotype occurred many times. In DNA form, the CDR3 reads TGTGCCAGCAGCCGTGCTAGCGGGGGTAGGAATGAGCAGTTCTTC. As protein: CASSRASGGRNEQFF. The V call is TRBV12-3 or TRBV12-4, the J call TRBJ2-1; 10 positions agree with TRBD2. The CDR3 is 15 residues long. V shed 6 bases and J 7 bases; nucleotides not matched to a gene: 9.

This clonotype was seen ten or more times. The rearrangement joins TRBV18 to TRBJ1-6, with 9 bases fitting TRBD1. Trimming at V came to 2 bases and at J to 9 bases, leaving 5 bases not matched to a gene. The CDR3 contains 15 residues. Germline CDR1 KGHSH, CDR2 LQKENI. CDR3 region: CASSPAGTGFSPLHF. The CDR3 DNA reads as TGTGCCAGCTCACCAGCCGGGACAGGGTTTTCACCCCTCCACTTT.

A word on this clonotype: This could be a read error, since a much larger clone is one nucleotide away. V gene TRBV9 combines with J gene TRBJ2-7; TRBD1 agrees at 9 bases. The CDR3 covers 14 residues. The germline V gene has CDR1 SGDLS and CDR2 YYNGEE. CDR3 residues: CASSAGTGSYEQPF. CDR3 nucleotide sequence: TGTGCCAGCAGCGCCGGGACAGGGTCCTACGAGCAGCCCTTC. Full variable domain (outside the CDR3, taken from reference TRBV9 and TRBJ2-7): DSGVTQTPKHLITATGQRVTLRCSPRSGDLSVYWYQQSLDQGLQFLIQYYNGEERAKGNILERFSAQQFPDLHSELNLSSLELGDSALYFCASSAGTGSYEQPFGPGTRLTVT.

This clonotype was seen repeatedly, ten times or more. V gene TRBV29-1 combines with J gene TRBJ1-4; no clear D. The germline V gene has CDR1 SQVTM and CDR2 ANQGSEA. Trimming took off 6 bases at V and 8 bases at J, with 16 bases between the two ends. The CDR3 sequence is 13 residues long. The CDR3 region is CSVVPAPGEKLFF. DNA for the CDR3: TGCAGCGTGGTGCCGGCTCCAGGCGAAAAACTGTTTTTT.

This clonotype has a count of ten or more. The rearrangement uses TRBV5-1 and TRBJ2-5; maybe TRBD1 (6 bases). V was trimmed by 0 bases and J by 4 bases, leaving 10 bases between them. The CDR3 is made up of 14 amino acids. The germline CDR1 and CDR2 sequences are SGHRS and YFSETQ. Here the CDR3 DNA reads TGCGCCAGCAGCTTGGGTGGGGGCGCAGAGACCCAGTACTTC. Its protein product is CASSLGGGAETQYF.

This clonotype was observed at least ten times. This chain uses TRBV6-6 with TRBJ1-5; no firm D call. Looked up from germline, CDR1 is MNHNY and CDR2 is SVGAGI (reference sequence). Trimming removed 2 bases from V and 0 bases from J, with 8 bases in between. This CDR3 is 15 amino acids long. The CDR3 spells CASSYRADSNQPQHF. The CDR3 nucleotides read TGTGCCAGCAGTTACCGGGCGGATAGCAATCAGCCCCAGCATTTT.

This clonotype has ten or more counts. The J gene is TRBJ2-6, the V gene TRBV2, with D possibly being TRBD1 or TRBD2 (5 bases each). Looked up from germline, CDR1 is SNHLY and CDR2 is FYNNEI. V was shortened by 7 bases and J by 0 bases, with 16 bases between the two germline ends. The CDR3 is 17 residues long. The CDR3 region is CASIRVLRGSGANVLTF. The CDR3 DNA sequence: TGTGCCAGCATAAGAGTTTTGAGGGGCTCTGGGGCCAACGTCCTGACTTTC.

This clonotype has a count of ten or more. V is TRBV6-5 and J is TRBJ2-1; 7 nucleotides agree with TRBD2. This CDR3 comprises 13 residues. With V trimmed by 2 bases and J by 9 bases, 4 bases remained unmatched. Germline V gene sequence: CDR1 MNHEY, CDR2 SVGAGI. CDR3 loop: CASSYEGGSEQFF. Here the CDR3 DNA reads TGTGCCAGCAGTTACGAGGGAGGGAGTGAGCAGTTCTTC.